Following are 22 T cell receptor beta chains from one sample sequenced in a study of blood T cell repertoires in COVID-19. Assay: immunoSEQ multiplex PCR; the TCRdb copy retains only in-frame clones and omits some. Found here are roughly 70,000 clones, 65% to 85% of them singletons; the top ten hold 4.5% to 5.5%. Sequenced sample: peripheral blood. These receptors came from a woman in her fifties or sixties with acute or convalescent COVID-19.

The rearrangement uses TRBV6-5 and TRBJ1-2; TRBD1 agrees at 9 bases. V trimming: 5 bases; J trimming: 8 bases; junction bases outside the gene matches: 6. Germline V CDR1 and CDR2: MNHEY, SVGAGI. This CDR3 has 13 residues. In DNA form, the CDR3 reads TGTGCCAGCAGTCTTTCGGGACAGGGAGGCTACACCTTC. Protein sequence: CASSLSGQGGYTF.

Only one count was recorded for this clone. The chain joins TRBV5-6 to TRBJ2-7; TRBD2 might be the D (5 bases). The CDR3 loop spans 13 amino acids. Germline values: CDR1 SGHDT, CDR2 YYEEEE. V shed 1 base and J shed 5 bases, with 10 bases lying between them. CDR3 residues: CASSLKPGDEQYF. The CDR3, as DNA: TGTGCCAGCAGCTTGAAGCCCGGGGACGAGCAGTACTTC.

The genes are TRBV18 and TRBJ1-1; the match to TRBD1 covers 8 bases. Germline V gene data show CDR1 as KGHSH and CDR2 as LQKENI. The ends lost 6 bases at V and 6 bases at J; junction bases unmatched: 9. The CDR3 contains 14 residues. The CDR3, as DNA: TGTGCCAGCTCGCCCGGACAGGGCAAGTCTGAAGCTTTCTTT. Protein sequence: CASSPGQGKSEAFF.

The J gene is TRBJ1-5, the V gene TRBV20-1; D not certain. Trimming left V 3 bases short and J 5 bases short, with 20 bases between. The CDR3 runs to 16 residues. Germline-derived CDR1 and CDR2 are DFQATT and SNEGSKA (reference sequence). The CDR3 loop is CSASPGSSGGDQPQHF. The CDR3 DNA sequence: TGCAGTGCTAGTCCGGGGTCCTCAGGAGGAGATCAGCCCCAGCATTTT.

The V and J genes are TRBV5-4 and TRBJ1-2; 7 nucleotides align to TRBD1. CDR3 length: 14 amino acids. Germline CDR1 SGHNT, CDR2 YYREEE (reference sequence). The trim removed 5 bases at V and 4 bases at J, leaving 8 bases unmatched. In nucleotides, the CDR3 is TGTGCCAGCAGACCCGGACAGGTTTCCTATGGCTACACCTTC. It codes for CASRPGQVSYGYTF.

The chain combines TRBV7-3 with TRBJ2-2, with TRBD1 identical over 8 bases. Trimming removed 3 bases from V and 2 bases from J; junction bases left unmatched: 23. The length of the CDR3 is 22 residues. Germline CDR1 is SGHTA and CDR2 is FQGTGA. Here the CDR3 reads CASSLGDRRVLLSQRNTGELFF. CDR3 nucleotide sequence: TGTGCCAGCAGCTTGGGGGACAGGCGGGTTCTACTTTCCCAGCGAAACACCGGGGAGCTGTTTTTT.

The chain employs TRBV5-1 and TRBJ2-1; TRBD2 is a possible D gene (5 bases). V lost 0 bases to trimming and J lost 8 bases, with 15 bases between them. The V gene's germline CDR1 is SGHRS and CDR2 YFSETQ. The CDR3 contains 15 residues. The CDR3 spells CASSLGGLAFDEQFF. The CDR3 DNA reads as TGCGCCAGCAGCTTGGGGGGTCTAGCATTCGATGAGCAGTTCTTC.

The V gene is TRBV3-1 (or the pseudogene TRBV3-2), the J gene TRBJ2-3, with a weak D call TRBD2 (6 bases). V was pared by 1 base and J by 4 bases, with 12 bases between. Germline V gene data show CDR1 as LGHDT and CDR2 as YNNKEL (reference sequence). The CDR3 totals 15 residues. Written as DNA, the CDR3 is TGTGCCAGCAGCCAAGGGGGGAGGCGGGCAGATACGCAGTATTTT. Translated, it gives CASSQGGRRADTQYF.

V gene TRBV10-2 combines with J gene TRBJ2-2; 11 nucleotides align to TRBD2. V gave up 3 bases and J gave up 3 bases; unmatched junction bases: 3. The CDR3 has 16 amino acids. From germline, CDR1 is WSHSY and CDR2 SAAADI. CDR3 in amino acids: CASSELAGAYTGELFF. As DNA, the CDR3 is TGCGCCAGCAGTGAACTAGCGGGGGCCTACACCGGGGAGCTGTTTTTT.

The chain has TRBV4-2 and TRBJ1-2; the D gene is possibly TRBD1 (6 bases). Germline V gene sequence: CDR1 LGHNA, CDR2 YNFKEQ. This CDR3 is built from 14 residues. V lost 7 bases to trimming and J lost 0 bases, with 12 bases between them. The CDR3 DNA reads TGTGCCAGCAACTCCGGGACAACTAACTATGGCTACACCTTC. This codes for CASNSGTTNYGYTF.

The chain links TRBV5-1 to TRBJ2-5; D remains unclear. V dropped 0 bases and J dropped 7 bases, with 7 bases sitting between them. CDR3 length equals 12 residues. CDR1 and CDR2 from the germline V gene are SGHRS and YFSETQ. CDR3 region: CASSLDAGTQYF. Written as DNA, the CDR3 is TGCGCCAGCAGCTTGGATGCCGGGACCCAGTACTTC.

J is TRBJ2-5 and V is TRBV18, with unresolved D. Germline CDR1 and CDR2: KGHSH and LQKENI. The CDR3 totals 10 residues. V shed 5 bases and J shed 5 bases, with 3 bases lying between them. CDR3 region: CASSGETQYF. The CDR3 nucleotides read TGTGCCAGCTCAGGCGAGACCCAGTACTTC. Full variable domain (missing parts from reference TRBV18 and TRBJ2-5): NAGVMQNPRHLVRRRGQEARLRCSPMKGHSHVYWYRQLPEEGLKFMVYLQKENIIDESGMPKERFSAEFPKEGPSILRIQQVVRGDSAAYFCASSGETQYFGPGTRLLVL.

This chain joins TRBV7-9 and TRBJ1-1, with 7 nucleotides matching TRBD1. J was trimmed by 1 base and V by 5 bases; bases with no gene match: 1. This CDR3 is built from 13 residues. CDR1 is SEHNR and CDR2 is FQNEAQ in the germline V gene (reference sequence). The CDR3 DNA reads as TGTGCCAGCAGCAGGGACAGGAACACTGAAGCTTTCTTT. It codes for CASSRDRNTEAFF.

The V gene is TRBV4-1, the J gene TRBJ2-1, with 8 positions matching TRBD1. The CDR3 covers 16 residues. V gave up 2 bases and J gave up 4 bases; unmatched junction bases: 7. CDR1 is MGHRA and CDR2 is YSYEKL in the germline V gene. The CDR3 protein is CASSQLSGQGYNEQFF. The CDR3 DNA is TGCGCCAGCAGCCAACTATCCGGACAGGGATACAATGAGCAGTTCTTC.

The chain has TRBV30 and TRBJ2-3; 8 bases map to TRBD1. CDR1 and CDR2 (germline): GTSNPN, SVGIG (reference sequence). This CDR3 has 14 residues. After removal of 2 bases from V and 2 bases from J, the junction contained 3 bases not matched to a gene. The CDR3 sequence is CAWSRQGITDTQYF. CDR3 nucleotides: TGTGCCTGGAGTAGACAGGGGATCACAGATACGCAGTATTTT.

The rearrangement joins TRBV7-2 to TRBJ1-3; D not resolved. CDR1 and CDR2 (germline): SGHTA, FQGNSA. The ends were cut back, 6 bases at V and 6 bases at J, with 6 bases in the middle. This CDR3 spans 11 amino acids. The DNA for the CDR3 is TGTGCCAGCAGGCGCGTAAACACCATATATTTT. As protein: CASRRVNTIYF.

This clone has a handful of counts. Other DNA sequences within the sample encode an identical CDR3. This rearrangement joins TRBV6-6 to TRBJ2-7, with D perhaps matching TRBD2 (6 bases). Germline assignment: CDR1 MNHNY and CDR2 SVGAGI (reference sequence). Trimming stripped 8 bases from V and 2 bases from J, with 7 bases between. This CDR3 is 11 amino acids long. The CDR3 DNA is TGTGCCAGCTCGGGGGCCTACGAGCAGTACTTC. Protein sequence: CASSGAYEQYF.

There are a few counts of this clone. This chain joins TRBV5-1 and TRBJ2-7; unclear D gene. Per the germline V gene, CDR1 is SGHRS and CDR2 is YFSETQ. Trimming stripped 4 bases from V and 5 bases from J, with 16 bases between. There are 14 residues in the CDR3. The CDR3: CASSRQSEVDEQYF. The CDR3 DNA follows: TGCGCCAGCAGCCGGCAGTCCGAGGTAGACGAGCAGTACTTC.

The chain has TRBV5-1 and TRBJ2-1; 7 bases map to TRBD2. Germline assignment: CDR1 SGHRS and CDR2 YFSETQ. J was trimmed by 3 bases and V by 0 bases; bases with no gene match: 0. The CDR3 length is 14 residues. This CDR3 reads CASSLGDYYNEQFF. Here the CDR3 DNA reads TGCGCCAGCAGCTTGGGGGACTACTACAATGAGCAGTTCTTC.

The gene calls are TRBV10-3 and TRBJ2-1; 7 bases align to TRBD2. CDR3 length equals 13 residues. J was trimmed by 5 bases and V by 3 bases; bases with no gene match: 1. Looked up from germline, CDR1 is ENHRY and CDR2 is SYGVKD. This chain's CDR3 is CAISDAGDNEQFF. The DNA for the CDR3 is TGTGCCATCAGTGACGCGGGAGACAATGAGCAGTTCTTC.

The rearrangement joins TRBV3-1 (or the pseudogene TRBV3-2) to TRBJ2-7; tentative D call: TRBD2 (6 bases). The CDR3 is 15 amino acids. The germline gives CDR1 LGHDT, CDR2 YNNKEL (reference sequence). Between the trimmed V and J ends, which lost 4 bases and 3 bases, there was a span of 16 bases. The CDR3 region has the DNA TGTGCCAGCAGCCGCGGGGCGGCTTCTGTCTACGAGCAGTACTTC. Translating it yields CASSRGAASVYEQYF.

The chain links TRBV29-1 to TRBJ1-4; tentatively, D is TRBD1 (5 bases). Trimming took 7 bases from V and 7 from J, leaving 16 bases between them. From germline, CDR1 is SQVTM and CDR2 ANQGSEA. The CDR3 runs 13 residues. CDR3 nucleotides: TGCAGCGGCCGACAGAGGTATGGTGAAAAACTGTTTTTT. It is translated as CSGRQRYGEKLFF.